This is a list of T cell receptor beta chains from one sample in a study of blood T cell repertoires in COVID-19. Clones were sequenced by immunoSEQ multiplex PCR, and TCRdb holds only the in-frame ones, with some missing. Of some 120,000 clones in the sample, roughly 74% are singletons; the top ten hold around 6.2%. Sequencing was performed on peripheral blood. The receptors come from an elderly man with COVID-19, enrolled during active disease. Each CDR3 is given with its conserved first and last residue. D genes are given only for firm matches. A row's size may be missing; if present it is once, few, many or a size class.

j_call clone_size d_call v_call cdr3_nt cdr3_aa
TRBJ1-2 . . TRBV19 TGTGCCAGTAGTATTTTCGACAGCTATGGCTACACCTTC CASSIFDSYGYTF
TRBJ2-1 few TRBD2 TRBV7-8 TGTGCCAGCAGCTTTGCGGGAGGGACAAACAATGAGCAGTTCTTC CASSFAGGTNNEQFF
TRBJ2-3 . . TRBV21-1 TGTGCCAGCAGCAAAGAGGGTAGCGGGAACACAGATACGCAGTATTTT CASSKEGSGNTDTQYF
TRBJ1-5 . . TRBV6-5 TGTGCCAGCGGGCCCCAGGGATATAGCAATCAGCCCCAGCATTTT CASGPQGYSNQPQHF
TRBJ2-3 few TRBD2 TRBV9 TGTGCCAGCAGCGTAGGGGGGTTGCTAGCGGAGCAGTATTTT CASSVGGLLAEQYF
TRBJ2-7 . TRBD1 TRBV7-3 TGTGCCAGCAGCTGGGACAGGGAACGCGAGCAGTACTTC CASSWDREREQYF
TRBJ2-5 many TRBD1 TRBV27 TGTGCCAGCAGGGCGGGACAGGGATTAGAGACCCAGTACTTC CASRAGQGLETQYF
TRBJ1-1 . . TRBV6-6 TGTGCCAGCAGTTACGCAGGGTTGAACACTGAAGCTTTCTTT CASSYAGLNTEAFF
TRBJ2-1 . . TRBV6-1 TGTGCCAGCAGTGATCAGGGTCTCTCCTACAATGAGCAGTTCTTC CASSDQGLSYNEQFF
TRBJ2-5 . TRBD1 TRBV10-2 TGCGCCAGCAGTGTCAGGGGGCAGACCCAGTACTTC CASSVRGQTQYF
TRBJ2-1 . . TRBV12-3/TRBV12-4 TGTGCCAGCAGTTGGGAGAATTACAATGAGCAGTTCTTC CASSWENYNEQFF
TRBJ2-3 . . TRBV15 TGTGCCACCAGCAGAGAGTACTCAATTCCAGATACGCAGTATTTT CATSREYSIPDTQYF
TRBJ1-5 . . TRBV19 TGTGCCAGTAGGAACACATACCCCAATCAGCCCCAGCATTTT CASRNTYPNQPQHF
TRBJ2-7 few TRBD1 TRBV28 TGTGCCAGCCGGGACAGGGTTGGTTACGAGCAGTACTTC CASRDRVGYEQYF
TRBJ2-7 few TRBD1 TRBV7-8 TGTGCCAGCAGCTCCCCGGACAGGGGCCACTACGAGCAGTACTTC CASSSPDRGHYEQYF
TRBJ1-1 . TRBD1 TRBV5-6 TGTGCCAGCAGCCCGGCCACAGGGGGGCACACTGAAGCTTTCTTT CASSPATGGHTEAFF
TRBJ2-5 . TRBD2 TRBV5-1 TGCGCCAGCAGCCTCTCGGGACTAGCGGGGCAAGAGACCCAGTACTTC CASSLSGLAGQETQYF
TRBJ1-6 . . TRBV28 TGTGCCAGCAGTTCGGTCGGGACACCCAATTCACCCCTCCACTTT CASSSVGTPNSPLHF
TRBJ1-1 . . TRBV18 TGTGCCAGCTCACCTGTGACGGAGCAAGGTGAAGCTTTCTTT CASSPVTEQGEAFF
TRBJ2-2 . . TRBV7-9 TGTGCCAGCAGCCTCCAGGGAAAGGGCGGGGAGCTGTTTTTT CASSLQGKGGELFF
TRBJ1-1 . . TRBV11-2 TGTGCCAGCAGCTCGGGATATATGAACACTGAAGCTTTCTTT CASSSGYMNTEAFF
TRBJ2-1 . TRBD1 TRBV28 TGTGCCAGCAGTCTCCATGGGACAGGGTACGAAGAGCAGTTCTTC CASSLHGTGYEEQFF
TRBJ1-1 . . TRBV7-9 TGTGCCAGCAGCTTAACGGGGGTCGGGACTGAAGCTTTCTTT CASSLTGVGTEAFF
TRBJ2-4 . TRBD2 TRBV27 TGTGCCAGCATCGGGTCTAGCGGGCTAATTCAGTACTTC CASIGSSGLIQYF
TRBJ2-5 . . TRBV27 TGTGCCAGCAGTTTATTGCGGGAAGAGACCCAGTACTTC CASSLLREETQYF
TRBJ2-1 . TRBD1 TRBV5-4 TGTGCCAGCAGCGACAGGGGGAGAGAGCAGTTCTTC CASSDRGREQFF
TRBJ2-7 . TRBD1 TRBV14 TGTGCCAGCAACGCCGGGACAGGTTCCTACGAGCAGTACTTC CASNAGTGSYEQYF
TRBJ2-7 once TRBD1 TRBV7-9 TGTGCCAGCAGCGTAGACAGGGCCTCCTACGAGCAGTACTTC CASSVDRASYEQYF
TRBJ1-5 . TRBD1 TRBV28 TGTGCCAGCAGAGACGGGACAGTTAGCAATCAGCCCCAGCATTTT CASRDGTVSNQPQHF
TRBJ2-1 . . TRBV19 TGTGCCAGTAGCCATACTTCCTACAATGAGCAGTTCTTC CASSHTSYNEQFF
TRBJ2-1 . . TRBV28 TGTGCCAGCAGTTTGGAACGGGGAAATCTCAATGAGCAGTTCTTC CASSLERGNLNEQFF
TRBJ2-1 few TRBD2 TRBV5-1 TGCGCCAGCAGCCACTACCCGGGACTAGCGGGAGAAGGTGAGCAGTTCTTC CASSHYPGLAGEGEQFF
TRBJ2-7 . . TRBV18 TGTGCCAGCTCACCGGCCGGGGGGCCCTCCTACGAGCAGTACTTC CASSPAGGPSYEQYF
TRBJ1-5 . . TRBV28 TGTGCCAGCACCGGATGGGGGGGGGATCAGGATCAGCCCCAGCATTTT CASTGWGGDQDQPQHF
TRBJ1-2 . . TRBV2 TGTGCCAGCAGACGGGACACCAACTATGGCTACACCTTC CASRRDTNYGYTF
TRBJ2-3 once TRBD2 TRBV28 TGTGCCAGCAGTTTCTTCCTAGCGGGAGGGAGGTTACCTAGCACAGATACGCAGTATTTT CASSFFLAGGRLPSTDTQYF
TRBJ2-7 . TRBD2 TRBV14 TGTGCCAGCAGCCAACCTGCTAGCGGGAGGTACGAGCAGTACTTC CASSQPASGRYEQYF
TRBJ2-7 . TRBD1 TRBV3-1/TRBV3-2 TGTGCCAGCAGCCAAGATAGGGGACAGGGGGACCCCTACGAGCAGTACTTC CASSQDRGQGDPYEQYF
TRBJ2-7 . . TRBV27 TGTGCCAGCAGTCCCAGGGTATCCATGGGCTCCTACGAGCAGTACTTC CASSPRVSMGSYEQYF
TRBJ2-5 . TRBD2 TRBV7-3 TGTGCCAGCAGCCGACTAGCGGGAAGGGAAGAGACCCAGTACTTC CASSRLAGREETQYF
TRBJ1-3 few TRBD1 TRBV14 TGTGCCAGCAGCCAAGCAGGACAGGGGGCTCCCGGGGCATCTGGAAACACCATATATTTT CASSQAGQGAPGASGNTIYF
TRBJ2-1 . TRBD2 TRBV9 TGTGCCAGCAGCGAGAGTCGGGACTACACCTACAATGAGCAGTTCTTC CASSESRDYTYNEQFF
TRBJ2-1 . . TRBV14 TGTGCCAGCAGCCAAGATTCCATTGAGCAGTTCTTC CASSQDSIEQFF
TRBJ1-5 . . TRBV5-1 TGCGCCAGCAGCCCCGGGACAAGGCTCATGGACGAGCCCCAGCATTTT CASSPGTRLMDEPQHF
TRBJ1-2 . TRBD1 TRBV6-5 TGTGCCAGCAGTTTCCCCTGGACAGGGAACTATGGCTACACCTTC CASSFPWTGNYGYTF
TRBJ1-6 . TRBD1 TRBV6-5 TGTGCCAGCAGTTACGGCGAGGGGGCGCTTGGTTCACCCCTCCACTTT CASSYGEGALGSPLHF
TRBJ2-5 . . TRBV7-3 TGTGCCAGCAGCTTCCAAGGCGGAGCCCAAGAGACCCAGTACTTC CASSFQGGAQETQYF
TRBJ1-1 . . TRBV27 TGTGCCAGCAGTCACTGGCCCGGGACACTGAACACTGAAGCTTTCTTT CASSHWPGTLNTEAFF
TRBJ2-4 . . TRBV19 TGTGCCAGTAGAGTACATACAGCCAAAAACATTCAGTACTTC CASRVHTAKNIQYF
TRBJ1-5 . . TRBV28 TGTGCCAGCAGTAGGGAGGGCGAATATCAGCCCCAGCATTTT CASSREGEYQPQHF
TRBJ1-1 . TRBD1 TRBV7-8 TGTGCCAGCAGCTCCTGGGACAGGGGTAACACTGAAGCTTTCTTT CASSSWDRGNTEAFF
TRBJ2-3 . TRBD1 TRBV5-4 TGTGCCAGCAGCTTCAACAGGGGGCAAAGCACAGATACGCAGTATTTT CASSFNRGQSTDTQYF
TRBJ2-1 . TRBD2 TRBV19 TGTGCCAGTAGCGGGAGGGGAGCCTACAATGAGCAGTTCTTC CASSGRGAYNEQFF